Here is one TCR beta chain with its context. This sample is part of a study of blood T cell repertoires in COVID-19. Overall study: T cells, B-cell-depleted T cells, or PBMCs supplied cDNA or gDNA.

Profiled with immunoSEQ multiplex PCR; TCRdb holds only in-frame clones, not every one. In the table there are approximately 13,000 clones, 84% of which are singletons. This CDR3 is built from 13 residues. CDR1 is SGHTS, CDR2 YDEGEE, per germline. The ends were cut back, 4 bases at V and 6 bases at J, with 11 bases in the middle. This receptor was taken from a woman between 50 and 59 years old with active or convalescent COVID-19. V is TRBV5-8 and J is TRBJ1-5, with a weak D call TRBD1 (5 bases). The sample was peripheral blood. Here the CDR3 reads CASSPGRIQPQHF. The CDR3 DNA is TGTGCCAGCAGCCCAGGGCGAATTCAGCCCCAGCATTTT. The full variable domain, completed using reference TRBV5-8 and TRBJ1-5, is EAGVTQSPTHLIKTRGQQATLRCSPISGHTSVYWYQQALGLGLQFLLWYDEGEERNRGNFPPRFSGRQFPNYSSELNVNALELEDSALYLCASSPGRIQPQHFGDGTRLSIL.